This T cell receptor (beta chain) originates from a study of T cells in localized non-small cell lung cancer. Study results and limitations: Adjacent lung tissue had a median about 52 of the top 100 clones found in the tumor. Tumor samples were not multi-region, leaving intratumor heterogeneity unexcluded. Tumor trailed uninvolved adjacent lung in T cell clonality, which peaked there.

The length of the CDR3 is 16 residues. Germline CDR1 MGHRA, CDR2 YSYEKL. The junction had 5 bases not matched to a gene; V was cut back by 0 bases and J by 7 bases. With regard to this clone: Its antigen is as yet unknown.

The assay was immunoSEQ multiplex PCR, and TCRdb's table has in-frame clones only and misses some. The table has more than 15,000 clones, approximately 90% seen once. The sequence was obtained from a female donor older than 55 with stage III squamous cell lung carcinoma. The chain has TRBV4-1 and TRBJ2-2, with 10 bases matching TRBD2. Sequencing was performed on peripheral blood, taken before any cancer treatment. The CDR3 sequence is CASSQEAGGLGGELFF. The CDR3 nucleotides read TGCGCCAGCAGCCAAGAAGCGGGGGGGCTAGGCGGGGAGCTGTTTTTT.